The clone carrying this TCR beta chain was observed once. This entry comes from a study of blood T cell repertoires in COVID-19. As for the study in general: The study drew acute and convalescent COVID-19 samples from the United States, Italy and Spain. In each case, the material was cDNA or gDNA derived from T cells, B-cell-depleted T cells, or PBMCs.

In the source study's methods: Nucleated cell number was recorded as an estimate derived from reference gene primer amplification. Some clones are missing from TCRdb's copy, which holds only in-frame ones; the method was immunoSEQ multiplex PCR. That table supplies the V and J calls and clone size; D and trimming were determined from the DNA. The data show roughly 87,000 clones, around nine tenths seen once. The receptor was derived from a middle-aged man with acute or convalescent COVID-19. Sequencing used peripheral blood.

The CDR3 nucleotides are TGTGCCAGCAGCCCGGGACAGCCCGAGACCCAGTACTTC. Translating it yields CASSPGQPETQYF. The rearrangement uses TRBV7-3 and TRBJ2-5; TRBD1 matches at 7 bases. The CDR3 runs to 13 residues. CDR1 and CDR2 (germline): SGHTA, FQGTGA. Trimming took 5 bases from V and 5 from J; bases not matched to a gene: 5.